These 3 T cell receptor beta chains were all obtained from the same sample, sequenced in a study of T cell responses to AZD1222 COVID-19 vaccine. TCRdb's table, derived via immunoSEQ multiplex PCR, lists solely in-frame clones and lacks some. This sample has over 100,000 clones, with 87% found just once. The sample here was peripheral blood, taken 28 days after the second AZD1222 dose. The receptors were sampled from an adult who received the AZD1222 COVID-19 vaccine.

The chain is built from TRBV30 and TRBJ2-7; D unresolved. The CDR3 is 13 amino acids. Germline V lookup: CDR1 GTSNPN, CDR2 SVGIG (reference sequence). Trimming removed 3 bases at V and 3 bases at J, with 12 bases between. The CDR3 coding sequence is TGTGCCTGGAGCTACGGCCTCAACTACGAGCAGTACTTC. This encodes CAWSYGLNYEQYF.

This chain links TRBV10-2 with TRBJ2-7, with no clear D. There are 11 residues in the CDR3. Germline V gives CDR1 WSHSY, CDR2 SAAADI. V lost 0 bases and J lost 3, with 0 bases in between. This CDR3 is CASSESYEQYF. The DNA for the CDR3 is TGCGCCAGCAGTGAGTCCTACGAGCAGTACTTC.

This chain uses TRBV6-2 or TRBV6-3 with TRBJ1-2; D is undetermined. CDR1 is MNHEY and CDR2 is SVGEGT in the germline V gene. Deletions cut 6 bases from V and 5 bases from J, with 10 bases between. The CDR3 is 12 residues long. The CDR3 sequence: CASSPRVYGYTF. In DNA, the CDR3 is TGTGCCAGCAGCCCGCGGGTTTATGGCTACACCTTC.